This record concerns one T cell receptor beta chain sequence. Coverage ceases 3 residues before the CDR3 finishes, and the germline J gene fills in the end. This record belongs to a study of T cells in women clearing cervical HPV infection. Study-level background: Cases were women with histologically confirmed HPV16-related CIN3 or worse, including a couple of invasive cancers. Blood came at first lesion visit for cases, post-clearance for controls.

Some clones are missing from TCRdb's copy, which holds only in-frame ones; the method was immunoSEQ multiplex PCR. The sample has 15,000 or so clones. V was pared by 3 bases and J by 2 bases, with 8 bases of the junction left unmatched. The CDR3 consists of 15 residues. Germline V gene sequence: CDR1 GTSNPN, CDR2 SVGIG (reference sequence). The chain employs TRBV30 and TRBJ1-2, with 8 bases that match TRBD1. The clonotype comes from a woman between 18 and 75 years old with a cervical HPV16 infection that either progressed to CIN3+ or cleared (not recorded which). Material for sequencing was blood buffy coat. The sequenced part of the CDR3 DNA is TGTGCCTGGAGGGACCCGGGACAGGCGAACTATGGC. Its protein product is CAWRDPGQANYG. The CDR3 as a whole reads CAWRDPGQANYGYTF.